This T cell receptor (beta chain) was documented in a study of cytomegalovirus exposure and HLA in healthy donors. Worth noting for this clone: Its antigen is currently unknown.

With V trimmed by 3 bases and J by 6 bases, 7 bases remained unmatched. The V gene's germline CDR1 is SEHNR and CDR2 FQNEAQ (reference sequence). The CDR3 has 14 amino acids. Findings and limits, study-wide: The classifier reportedly diagnosed cytomegalovirus status with high sensitivity and specificity.

Use of 60 Vbeta and 13 Jbeta primers characterized the PCR. The protocol was immunoSEQ multiplex PCR, while the TCRdb copy is restricted to in-frame clones and leaves out a portion. This sample carries 150,000 or so clones, more than 60% of them seen once, and the ten largest clones take 3% to 3.5%. Sequencing was done on a sample of PBMCs. The receptor comes from a woman aged 45 to 65 in good health and CMV-seropositive. The chain couples TRBV7-9 to TRBJ1-1; 7 nucleotides match TRBD1. Here the CDR3 DNA reads TGTGCCAGCAGCTTCCCCGACAGGGCCTCTGAAGCTTTCTTT. Translation gives CASSFPDRASEAFF.